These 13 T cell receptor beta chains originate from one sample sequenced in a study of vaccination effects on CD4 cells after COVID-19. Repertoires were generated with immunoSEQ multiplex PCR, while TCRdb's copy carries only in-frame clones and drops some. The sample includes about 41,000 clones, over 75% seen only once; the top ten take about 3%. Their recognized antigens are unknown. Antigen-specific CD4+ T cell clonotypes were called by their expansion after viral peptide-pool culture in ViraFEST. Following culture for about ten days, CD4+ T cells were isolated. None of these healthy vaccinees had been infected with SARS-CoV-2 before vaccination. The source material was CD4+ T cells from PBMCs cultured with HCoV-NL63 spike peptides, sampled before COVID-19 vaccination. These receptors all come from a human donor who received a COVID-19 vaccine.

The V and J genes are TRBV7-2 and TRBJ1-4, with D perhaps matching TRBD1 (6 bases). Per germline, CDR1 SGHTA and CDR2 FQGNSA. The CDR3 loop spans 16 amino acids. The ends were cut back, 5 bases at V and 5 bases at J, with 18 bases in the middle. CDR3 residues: CASSQGHPRQNEKLFF. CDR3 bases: TGTGCCAGCAGCCAGGGACATCCGCGCCAGAATGAAAAACTGTTTTTT. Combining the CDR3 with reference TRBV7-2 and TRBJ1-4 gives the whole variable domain GAGVSQSPSNKVTEKGKDVELRCDPISGHTALYWYRQSLGQGLEFLIYFQGNSAPDKSGLPSDRFSAERTGGSVSTLTIQRTQQEDSAVYLCASSQGHPRQNEKLFFGSGTQLSVL.

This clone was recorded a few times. DNA for the CDR3: TGTGCCAGCGGGAGGGACAGTTCCGCTGAAAAACTGTTTTTT. Translation: CASGRDSSAEKLFF. The chain joins TRBV2 to TRBJ1-4, with 7 nucleotides matching TRBD1. The germline gives CDR1 SNHLY, CDR2 FYNNEI. The CDR3 length is 14 residues. Trimming took 8 bases from V and 7 from J; bases not matched to a gene: 10.

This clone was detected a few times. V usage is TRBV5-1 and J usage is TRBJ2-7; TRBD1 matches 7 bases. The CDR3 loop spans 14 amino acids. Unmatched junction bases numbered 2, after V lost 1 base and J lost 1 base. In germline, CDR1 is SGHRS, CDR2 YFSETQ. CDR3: CASSLTGQSYEQYV. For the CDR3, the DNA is TGCGCCAGCAGCTTGACGGGACAGTCCTACGAGCAGTACGTC.

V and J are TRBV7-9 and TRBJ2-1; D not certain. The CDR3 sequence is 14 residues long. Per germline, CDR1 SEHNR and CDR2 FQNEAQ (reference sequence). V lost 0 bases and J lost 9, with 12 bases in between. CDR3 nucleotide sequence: TGTGCCAGCAGCTTAGCGGTCGTGGCGGTTGAGCAGTTCTTC. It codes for CASSLAVVAVEQFF.

DNA for the CDR3: TGTGCCAGCAGTGAATCGGGGCAGTCCCAAGAGACCCAGTACTTC. It codes for CASSESGQSQETQYF. V usage is TRBV25-1 and J usage is TRBJ2-5; D might be TRBD1 or TRBD2, each matching 5 bases. Trimming stripped 1 base from V and 1 base from J, with 10 bases between. Germline V lookup: CDR1 MGHDK, CDR2 SYGVNS. This CDR3 region has 15 residues.

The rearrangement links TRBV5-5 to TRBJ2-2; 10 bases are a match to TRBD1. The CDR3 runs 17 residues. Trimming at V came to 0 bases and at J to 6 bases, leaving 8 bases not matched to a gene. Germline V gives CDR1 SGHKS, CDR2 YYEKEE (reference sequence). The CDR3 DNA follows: TGTGCCAGCAGCTTGGCACCGGGACAGGGGATCGCCGGGGAGCTGTTTTTT. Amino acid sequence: CASSLAPGQGIAGELFF.

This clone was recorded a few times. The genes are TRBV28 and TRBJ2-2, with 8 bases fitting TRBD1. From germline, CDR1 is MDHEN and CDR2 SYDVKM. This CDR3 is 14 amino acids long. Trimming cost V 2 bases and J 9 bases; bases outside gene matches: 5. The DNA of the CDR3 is TGTGCCAGCAGTTTACTGGACAGGGCCAGGGAGCTGTTTTTT. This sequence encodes CASSLLDRARELFF.

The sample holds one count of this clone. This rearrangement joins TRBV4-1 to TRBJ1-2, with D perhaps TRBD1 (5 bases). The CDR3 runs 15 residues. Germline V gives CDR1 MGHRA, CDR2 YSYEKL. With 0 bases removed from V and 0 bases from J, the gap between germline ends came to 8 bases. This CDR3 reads CASSQEGLTNYGYTF. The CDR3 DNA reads TGCGCCAGCAGCCAAGAGGGACTAACTAACTATGGCTACACCTTC.

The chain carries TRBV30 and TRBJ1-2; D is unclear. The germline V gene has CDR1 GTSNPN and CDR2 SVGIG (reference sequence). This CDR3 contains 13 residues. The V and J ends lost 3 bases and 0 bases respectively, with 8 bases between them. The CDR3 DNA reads TGTGCCTGGAGCCGGGATTCTAACTATGGCTACACCTTC. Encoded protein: CAWSRDSNYGYTF.

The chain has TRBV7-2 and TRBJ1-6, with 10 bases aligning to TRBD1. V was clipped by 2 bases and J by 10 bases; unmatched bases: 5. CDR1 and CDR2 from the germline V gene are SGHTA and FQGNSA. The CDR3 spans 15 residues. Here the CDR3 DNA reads TGTGCCAGCAGCTTACTGGACAGGGGGAACTCACCCCTCCACTTT. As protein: CASSLLDRGNSPLHF.

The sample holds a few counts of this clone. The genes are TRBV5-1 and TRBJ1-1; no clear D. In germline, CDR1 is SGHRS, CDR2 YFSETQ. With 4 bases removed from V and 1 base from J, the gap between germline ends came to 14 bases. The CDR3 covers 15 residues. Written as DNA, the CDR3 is TGCGCCAGCAGCGCTACGGACCTGACGAACACTGAAGCTTTCTTT. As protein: CASSATDLTNTEAFF.

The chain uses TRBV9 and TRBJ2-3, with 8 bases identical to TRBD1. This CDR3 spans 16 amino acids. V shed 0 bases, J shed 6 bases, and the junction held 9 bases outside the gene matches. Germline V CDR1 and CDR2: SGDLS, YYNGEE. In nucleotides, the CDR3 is TGTGCCAGCAGCGTAGCCGGGCCAGGGGGCGCGGATACGCAGTATTTT. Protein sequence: CASSVAGPGGADTQYF.

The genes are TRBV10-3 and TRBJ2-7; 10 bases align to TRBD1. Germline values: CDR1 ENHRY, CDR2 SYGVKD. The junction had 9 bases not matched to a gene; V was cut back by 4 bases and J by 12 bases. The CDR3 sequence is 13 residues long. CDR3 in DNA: TGTGCCATCAGTGTAGAGACAGGGGGCGCGAGGTACGTC. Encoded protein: CAISVETGGARYV.